The sequence of this T cell receptor (beta chain) was determined in a study of a mutant IDH1 vaccine in newly diagnosed glioma. Study summary: Vaccine dosing followed radiotherapy by 4-6 weeks, or accompanied temozolomide cycles. Earlier treatment was radiotherapy, temozolomide, or both, with most getting both. The study, taken as a whole, reports: Pseudoprogression apparently lacked any relation to changes in top peripheral T cell clonotypes.

Described time point: week 11, during vaccination. Vaccination comprised doses that each held 300 ug of mutant IDH1 20-mer peptide, plus topical imiquimod. For this clone: Its matching antigen is unknown.

The CDR3 runs to 16 residues. Germline CDR1 reads MDHEN; CDR2 reads SYDVKM. Trimming stripped 2 bases from V and 3 bases from J, with 16 bases between. Clones were sequenced by immunoSEQ multiplex PCR, and TCRdb holds only the in-frame ones, with some missing. The sample includes tens of thousands of clones, 80% of them seen just once. The sample consisted of PBMCs, taken from a glioma patient whose treatment included an IDH1 peptide vaccine. This TCR came from a man in his fifties with glioma. The rearrangement uses TRBV28 and TRBJ1-2; the D gene is possibly TRBD1 (5 bases). The CDR3 DNA sequence: TGTGCCAGCAGTTTACAGGGAGGGGCCCCATACTATGGCTACACCTTC. It translates to CASSLQGGAPYYGYTF.